This TCR beta chain was identified in a study of blood T cells in healthy people across ages. The CDR3 totals 17 residues. CDR1 is LGHNA and CDR2 is YSLEER in the germline V gene. The V gene lost 0 bases and the J gene lost 2 bases, with 16 bases spanning the gap. Points from the study as a whole: TCR beta diversity, measured per million T cells, fell in a roughly linear way with age.

A few counts support this clonotype. The antigen is unknown. Primed by a sample-barcoded 5' primer and a J-beta primer mix, a second PCR proceeded for about 7 to 11 cycles. Via MiXCR, TCRdb re-called the 5' RACE reads, giving one row per CDR3 protein. In the table there are about 1.1 million distinct CDR3 sequences, around two fifths of which are singletons. The sample taken for sequencing was blood. The source of this sequence is a man between 18 and 35 years old in good health. The J gene is TRBJ2-5, the V gene TRBV4-3, with D perhaps being TRBD1 or TRBD2 (6 bases each). CDR3 DNA: TGCGCCAGCAGCCAAGATCGGGCAGGGGACTCACAAGAGACCCAGTACTTC. Residues: CASSQDRAGDSQETQYF.